This TCR beta chain was captured by sequencing in a study of regulatory T cells in long-lasting Graves disease. Study-wide points: Reduced TCR diversity was observed in persistent Graves' patients versus newly diagnosed patients. Analyses excluded thyroid tissue, covering peripheral blood alone.

Regarding time point: persistent/refractory GD, antithyroid drugs over 5 years with positive TRAb. With RNA extracted from PBMCs as input, the TCR library was made. This clonotype showed up just a few times. Its specificity is unknown. CDR3 regions were amplified by Arm-PCR using iRepertoire HTBI primers to build TCR beta libraries. TCRdb independently ran MiXCR on the multiplex PCR reads; one entry per CDR3 protein. Of about 470,000 distinct CDR3 sequences listed, 20% to 25% are singletons. After removal of 3 bases from V and 6 bases from J, the junction contained 3 bases not matched to a gene. The length of the CDR3 is 15 residues. Germline values: CDR1 MNHEY, CDR2 SMNVEV (reference sequence).

The J gene is TRBJ2-2, the V gene TRBV27; 11 bases are a match to TRBD1. This clonotype originated in a female donor with Graves disease. Sequencing used peripheral blood mononuclear cells (PBMCs), obtained when the disease was refractory, from a patient treated with antithyroid drugs. CDR3 sequence (DNA): TGTGCCAGCAGTTTTTGGACAGGGGGCCCCGGGGAGCTGTTTTTT. Amino acid sequence: CASSFWTGGPGELFF.